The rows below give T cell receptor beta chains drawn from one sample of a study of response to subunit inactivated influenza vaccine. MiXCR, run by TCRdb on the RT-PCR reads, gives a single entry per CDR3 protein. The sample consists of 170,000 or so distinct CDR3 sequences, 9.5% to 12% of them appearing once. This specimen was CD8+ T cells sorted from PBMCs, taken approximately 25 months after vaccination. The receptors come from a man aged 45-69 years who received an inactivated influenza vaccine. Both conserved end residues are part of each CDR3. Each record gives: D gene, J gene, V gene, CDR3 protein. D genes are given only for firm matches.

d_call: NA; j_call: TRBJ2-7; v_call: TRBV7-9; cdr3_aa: CASSLRDNPYEQYF
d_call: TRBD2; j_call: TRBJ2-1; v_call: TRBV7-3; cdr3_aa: CASSLTVGTSGYNEQFF
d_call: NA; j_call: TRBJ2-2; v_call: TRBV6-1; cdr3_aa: CASKVPPNTGELFF
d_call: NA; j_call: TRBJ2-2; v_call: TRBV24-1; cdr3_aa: CATSGAGSSGELFF
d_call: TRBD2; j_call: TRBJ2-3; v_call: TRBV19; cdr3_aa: CASSIASGGADTQYF
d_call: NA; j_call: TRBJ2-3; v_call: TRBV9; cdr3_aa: CASSVAVGTTSTDTQYF
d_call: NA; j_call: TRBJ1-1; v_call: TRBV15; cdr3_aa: CATSIYREGNTEAFF
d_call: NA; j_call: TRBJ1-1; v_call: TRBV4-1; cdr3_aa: CASSQKQGGSTEAFF
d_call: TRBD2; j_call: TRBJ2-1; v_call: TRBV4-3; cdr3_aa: CASMRTSGSYNEQFF
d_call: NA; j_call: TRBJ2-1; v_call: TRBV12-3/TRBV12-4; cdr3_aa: CASSLVLYEQFF
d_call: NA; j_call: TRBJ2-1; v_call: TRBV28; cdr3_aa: CASSFASRGDEQFF
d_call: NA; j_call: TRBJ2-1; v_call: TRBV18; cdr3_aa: CASSPVDNEQFF
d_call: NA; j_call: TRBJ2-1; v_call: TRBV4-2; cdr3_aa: CASSQGHLVDEQFF
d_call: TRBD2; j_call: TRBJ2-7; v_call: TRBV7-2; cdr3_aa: CASMASGWEQYF
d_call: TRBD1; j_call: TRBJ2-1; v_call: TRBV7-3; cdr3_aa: CASIGGQGWNEQFF
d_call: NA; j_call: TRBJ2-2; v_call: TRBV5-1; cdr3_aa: CASSTWTVNTGELFF
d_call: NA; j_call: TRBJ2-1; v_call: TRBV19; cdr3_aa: CASSKAGSNEQFF
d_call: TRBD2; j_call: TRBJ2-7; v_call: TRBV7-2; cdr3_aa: CASSPGVGGGVYEQYF
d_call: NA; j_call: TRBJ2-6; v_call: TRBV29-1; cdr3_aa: CSVGSFSGANVLTF
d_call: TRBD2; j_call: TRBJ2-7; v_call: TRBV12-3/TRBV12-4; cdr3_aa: CASSLSGVPPYEQYF
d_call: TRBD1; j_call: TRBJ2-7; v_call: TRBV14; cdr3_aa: CASSQDSGQGYEQYF
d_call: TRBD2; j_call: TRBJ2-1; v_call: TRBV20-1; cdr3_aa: CSASTGTRTVEQFF
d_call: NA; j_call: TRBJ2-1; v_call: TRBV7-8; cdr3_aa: CASSLGYHEQFF
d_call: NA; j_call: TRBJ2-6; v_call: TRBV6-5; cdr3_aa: CASSYWGASGANVLTF
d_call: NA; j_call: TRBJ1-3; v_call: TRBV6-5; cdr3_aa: CASSYTGSGNTIYF
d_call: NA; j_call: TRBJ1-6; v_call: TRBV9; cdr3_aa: CASSGGAYNSPLHF
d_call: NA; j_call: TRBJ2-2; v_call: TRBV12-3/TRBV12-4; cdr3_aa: CASSPGGVDTGELFF
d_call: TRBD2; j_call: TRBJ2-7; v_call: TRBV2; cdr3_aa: CASTGTSFSEQYF
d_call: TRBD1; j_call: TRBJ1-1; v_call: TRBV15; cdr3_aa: CATSRARQGNTEAFF
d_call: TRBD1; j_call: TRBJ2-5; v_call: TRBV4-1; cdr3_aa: CASSQTGEGETQYF
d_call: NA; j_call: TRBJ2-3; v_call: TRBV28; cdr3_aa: CASSLPASSSDTQYF
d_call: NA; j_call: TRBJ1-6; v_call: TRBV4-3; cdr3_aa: CASSQDGATYNSPLHF
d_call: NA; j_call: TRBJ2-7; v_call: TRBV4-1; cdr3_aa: CASSQIIAGQNIYEQYF
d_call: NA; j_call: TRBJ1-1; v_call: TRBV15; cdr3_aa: CATSEPMNTEAFF
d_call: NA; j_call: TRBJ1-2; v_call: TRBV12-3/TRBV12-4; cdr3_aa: CASSLTVFGGYTF
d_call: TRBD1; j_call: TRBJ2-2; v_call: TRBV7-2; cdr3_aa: CASSLVAGTANTGELFF
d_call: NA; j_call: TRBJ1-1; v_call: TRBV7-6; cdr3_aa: CASSRSAGPMNTEAFF
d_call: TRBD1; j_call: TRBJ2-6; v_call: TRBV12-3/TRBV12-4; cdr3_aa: CASSYRDRQSGANVLTF
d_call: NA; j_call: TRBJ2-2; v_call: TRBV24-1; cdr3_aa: CATSDLNRAPGELFF
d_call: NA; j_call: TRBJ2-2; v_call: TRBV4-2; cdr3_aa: CASSQNSGHGELFF
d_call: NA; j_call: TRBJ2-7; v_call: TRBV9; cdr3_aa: CASSAPGSYEQYF
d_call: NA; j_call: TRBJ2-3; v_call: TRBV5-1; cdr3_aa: CASSFGAPSTDTQYF